This TCR beta chain was captured in a study of identical twins. A universal primer site was added by template switching, and unique molecular identifiers were carried by the cDNA. TCRdb recomputed calls from the 5' RACE reads with MiXCR, one row per CDR3 protein. The sample has 500,000 to 600,000 distinct CDR3 sequences; about 20% are singletons. Germline V lookup: CDR1 SGHAT, CDR2 FQNNGV. V gave up 0 bases and J gave up 2 bases, with 8 bases separating them. The CDR3 sequence is 15 residues long. Concerning this clonotype itself: The antigen remains unidentified.

Study-wide results and limits: Out-of-frame alpha sequences common to twins were enriched for low generation probability.

This same sample was also taken into another study, of T cells expressing NK-cell markers. This second report adds: HCMV seropositivity characterized most of the eight sequenced donors, and seronegativity one.

This receptor was obtained from a young woman in good health. Sequenced sample: CD4+ T cells sorted from blood. The chain employs TRBV11-2 and TRBJ2-1; D uncertain. This CDR3 reads CASSLEAPTYNEQFF. CDR3 in DNA: TGTGCCAGCAGCTTAGAGGCTCCTACCTACAATGAGCAGTTCTTC.